A selection of T cell receptor beta chains follows, all from one sample in a study of T cell responses to AZD1222 COVID-19 vaccine. Assay: immunoSEQ multiplex PCR; the TCRdb copy retains only in-frame clones and omits some. The sample holds about 140,000 clones, approximately 80% seen once. Sample: peripheral blood, taken on day 0 of AZD1222 vaccination. These receptor sequences come from an adult in good health. Both conserved end residues are part of each CDR3. D genes are given only for firm matches. The listing skips clone size in some rows; elsewhere it reads once, few, many or a size class.

v_call	d_call	j_call	clone_size	cdr3_aa	cdr3_nt
TRBV6-6	TRBD1	TRBJ2-7	.	CASSGTGDYEQYF	TGTGCCAGTTCCGGGACAGGCGACTACGAGCAGTACTTC
TRBV7-3	TRBD1	TRBJ2-2	.	CASSSTGGLNTGELFF	TGTGCCAGCAGCTCGACAGGGGGGCTCAACACCGGGGAGCTGTTTTTT
TRBV6-1	.	TRBJ2-7	.	CASSEAGEQYF	TGTGCCAGCAGTGAAGCTGGCGAGCAGTACTTC
TRBV30	.	TRBJ1-1	.	CAWRINRVWGTEAFF	TGTGCCTGGAGGATTAACAGGGTATGGGGGACTGAAGCTTTCTTT
TRBV28	.	TRBJ2-2	.	CASSRGTAGAGELFF	TGTGCCAGCAGCCGAGGGACAGCGGGGGCCGGGGAGCTGTTTTTT
TRBV11-2	.	TRBJ1-6	.	CASSLENSPLHF	TGTGCCAGCAGCTTAGAGAATTCACCCCTCCACTTT
TRBV6-1	.	TRBJ1-2	.	CASSEAAGTNYGYTF	TGTGCCAGCAGTGAAGCGGCAGGTACTAACTATGGCTACACCTTC
TRBV28	TRBD1	TRBJ2-7	.	CASRFPGQGAYEQYF	TGTGCCAGCAGGTTTCCGGGACAGGGGGCATACGAGCAGTACTTC
TRBV12-3/TRBV12-4	.	TRBJ1-1	.	CASSFQGGTEAFF	TGTGCCAGCAGTTTCCAGGGAGGCACTGAAGCTTTCTTT
TRBV10-3	.	TRBJ1-2	once	CAISAQTLNYGYTF	TGTGCCATCAGTGCCCAGACACTGAACTATGGCTACACCTTC
TRBV19	.	TRBJ1-1	.	CASSSREANTEAFF	TGTGCCAGTAGTTCCCGTGAGGCGAACACTGAAGCTTTCTTT
TRBV27	.	TRBJ2-1	.	CASSLSVPGPTYNEQFF	TGTGCCAGCAGTTTATCGGTCCCGGGACCAACCTACAATGAGCAGTTCTTC
TRBV5-1	.	TRBJ2-3	.	CASNPGPTTDTQYF	TGCGCCAGCAACCCGGGCCCTACCACAGATACGCAGTATTTT
TRBV7-8	TRBD2	TRBJ2-3	.	CASSQGLAPTDTQYF	TGTGCCAGCAGCCAAGGACTAGCGCCGACAGATACGCAGTATTTT
TRBV5-6	.	TRBJ2-1	.	CASSPYGTNNEQFF	TGTGCCAGCAGCCCGTATGGGACCAACAATGAGCAGTTCTTC
TRBV7-9	.	TRBJ1-3	.	CASSLKNPWTRGNTIYF	TGTGCCAGCAGCTTAAAAAACCCTTGGACACGGGGAAACACCATATATTTT
TRBV29-1	.	TRBJ2-1	few	CSVDLPSYEQFF	TGCAGCGTTGACCTCCCAAGCTATGAGCAGTTCTTC
TRBV11-1	.	TRBJ2-1	.	CASSPGLYNEQFF	TGTGCCAGCAGCCCGGGGCTGTACAATGAGCAGTTCTTC
TRBV5-1	.	TRBJ1-1	.	CASSSVGNTEAFF	TGCGCCAGCAGCTCCGTTGGGAACACTGAAGCTTTCTTT
TRBV18	.	TRBJ1-2	.	CASSPRQVSGGYTF	TGTGCCAGCTCACCCAGACAGGTCTCAGGTGGCTACACCTTC
TRBV5-1	.	TRBJ1-4	.	CASSLYVGEANEKLFF	TGCGCCAGCAGCCTTTATGTAGGGGAGGCCAATGAAAAACTGTTTTTT
TRBV15	TRBD1	TRBJ2-7	once	CATRTDRDGEQYF	TGTGCCACCAGGACCGACAGGGACGGCGAGCAGTACTTC
TRBV9	.	TRBJ1-5	.	CASSAGPLSQNQPQHF	TGTGCCAGCAGCGCCGGCCCCCTCAGTCAAAATCAGCCCCAGCATTTT
TRBV2	TRBD1	TRBJ1-4	.	CASSEWQGAEEKLFF	TGTGCCAGCAGTGAGTGGCAGGGGGCTGAGGAAAAACTGTTTTTT
TRBV7-9	.	TRBJ2-2	.	CASSYDGSNTGELFF	TGTGCCAGCAGCTACGACGGGTCTAACACCGGGGAGCTGTTTTTT
TRBV20-1	.	TRBJ1-5	.	CSAGIQPQHF	TGCAGTGCTGGGATTCAGCCCCAGCATTTT
TRBV7-3	TRBD2	TRBJ2-1	.	CASSLGTSGDEQFF	TGTGCCAGCAGCCTAGGCACTAGCGGGGATGAGCAGTTCTTC
TRBV5-4	.	TRBJ1-2	.	CASSLARQPGYTF	TGTGCCAGCAGCTTGGCGAGGCAGCCCGGCTACACCTTC
TRBV2	TRBD1	TRBJ1-5	.	CASSDAGQGNQPQHF	TGTGCCAGCAGTGATGCCGGACAGGGTAATCAGCCCCAGCATTTT
TRBV9	.	TRBJ2-7	.	CASSAPGPRYPEQYF	TGTGCCAGCAGCGCCCCCGGGCCACGATACCCCGAGCAGTACTTC
TRBV7-2	.	TRBJ1-1	.	CASSLWGATEAFF	TGTGCCAGCAGCTTATGGGGGGCCACTGAAGCTTTCTTT
TRBV11-2	TRBD1	TRBJ1-2	.	CASSPGGGEAGYTF	TGTGCCAGCAGCCCAGGGGGGGGCGAAGCGGGCTACACCTTC
TRBV29-1	.	TRBJ2-1	few	CSVAPHNEQFF	TGCAGCGTTGCCCCCCACAATGAGCAGTTCTTC
TRBV5-6	TRBD1	TRBJ1-5	.	CASSRGQGGNQPQHF	TGTGCCAGCAGCCGGGGACAGGGGGGCAATCAGCCCCAGCATTTT
TRBV28	.	TRBJ1-2	.	CASSPTTAHYGYTF	TGTGCCAGCAGTCCGACCACAGCGCACTATGGCTACACCTTC
TRBV18	TRBD1	TRBJ2-7	.	CASSRWTGQNEQYF	TGTGCCAGCTCACGCTGGACAGGTCAGAACGAGCAGTACTTC
TRBV5-4	.	TRBJ2-5	.	CASSLGGRGTQYF	TGTGCCAGCAGCTTGGGGGGGCGAGGAACCCAGTACTTC
TRBV28	.	TRBJ1-1	few	CASSPQTRRHTEAFF	TGTGCCAGCAGTCCTCAGACAAGGAGACACACTGAAGCTTTCTTT
TRBV5-4	.	TRBJ1-1	.	CASRLLGEGTEAFF	TGTGCCAGCAGGCTCCTGGGGGAAGGGACTGAAGCTTTCTTT
TRBV6-6	.	TRBJ2-2	.	CASRLDRNTGELFF	TGTGCCAGCAGGCTCGACAGGAACACCGGGGAGCTGTTTTTT
TRBV7-9	TRBD1	TRBJ2-7	.	CASSRNRGLGKERNEQYF	TGTGCCAGCAGCCGAAACAGGGGGTTAGGCAAGGAACGGAACGAGCAGTACTTC
TRBV6-1	.	TRBJ2-7	.	CASSQEPPGLSYEQYF	TGTGCCAGCAGTCAAGAACCTCCGGGACTGAGCTACGAGCAGTACTTC
TRBV5-1	TRBD1	TRBJ2-7	.	CASSMTGSEVYEQYF	TGCGCCAGCAGCATGACAGGGTCGGAGGTATACGAGCAGTACTTC
TRBV28	.	TRBJ2-7	.	CASSRVQALTNEQYF	TGTGCCAGCAGTCGTGTACAGGCCCTAACCAACGAGCAGTACTTC
TRBV9	.	TRBJ1-3	.	CASSAGAGNTIYF	TGTGCCAGCAGCGCCGGGGCGGGAAACACCATATATTTT
TRBV11-2	TRBD1	TRBJ2-7	.	CASSFGQGYEQYF	TGTGCCAGCAGCTTCGGACAGGGGTACGAGCAGTACTTC
TRBV2	.	TRBJ1-5	.	CASSEPYSNQPQHF	TGTGCCAGCAGTGAACCGTATAGCAATCAGCCCCAGCATTTT
TRBV19	.	TRBJ2-3	.	CASSIGFSTDTQYF	TGTGCCAGTAGTATCGGGTTTAGCACAGATACGCAGTATTTT
TRBV7-2	TRBD1	TRBJ2-7	.	CASSLTRDRDEQYF	TGTGCCAGCAGCTTAACCCGGGACAGGGACGAGCAGTACTTC
TRBV6-2/TRBV6-3	.	TRBJ1-5	few	CASSPSVWPPHF	TGTGCCAGCAGTCCCTCGGTGTGGCCCCCGCATTTT
TRBV19	.	TRBJ1-2	.	CASSGPARGYTF	TGTGCCAGTAGTGGCCCCGCTAGAGGCTACACCTTC
TRBV7-8	TRBD1	TRBJ2-7	.	CASSLAVHTGGLISYEQYF	TGTGCCAGCAGCTTAGCAGTACACACAGGGGGGTTAATCTCCTACGAGCAGTACTTC
TRBV10-3	.	TRBJ1-6	.	CAIRLTANNSPLHF	TGTGCCATCAGGCTTACGGCGAATAATTCACCCCTCCACTTT
TRBV5-1	.	TRBJ1-2	.	CASSLAQGGNSYGYTF	TGCGCCAGCAGCTTGGCCCAGGGTGGAAATAGCTATGGCTACACCTTC
TRBV7-9	TRBD1	TRBJ2-5	once	CASSLGDSQQETQYF	TGTGCCAGCAGCTTAGGGGACAGCCAACAAGAGACCCAGTACTTC